The rows below give T cell receptor beta chains drawn from one sample of a study of cytomegalovirus exposure and HLA in healthy donors. Only in-frame clones appear in the TCRdb table, and some are missing; sequencing was by immunoSEQ multiplex PCR. The data hold 150,000 or so clones, with roughly 74% observed a single time. Sequences were obtained from PBMCs. The receptors shown here come from a young man in good health and CMV-seronegative. The CDR3 runs from the conserved cysteine through the conserved F or W. The D gene is left open where the match is weak. The listing skips clone size in some rows; elsewhere it reads once, few, many or a size class.

d_call: TRBD1; clone_size: once; v_call: TRBV28; j_call: TRBJ1-5; cdr3_aa: CASSRQGGQPQHF; cdr3_nt: TGTGCCAGCAGTCGACAGGGTGGCCAGCCCCAGCATTTT
d_call: TRBD1; clone_size: .; v_call: TRBV19; j_call: TRBJ1-2; cdr3_aa: CASRMNRGRGYTF; cdr3_nt: TGTGCCAGTAGGATGAACAGGGGGCGAGGCTACACCTTC
d_call: .; clone_size: .; v_call: TRBV5-1; j_call: TRBJ2-5; cdr3_aa: CASSLMGAEETQYF; cdr3_nt: TGCGCCAGCAGCTTGATGGGGGCCGAAGAGACCCAGTACTTC
d_call: TRBD1; clone_size: .; v_call: TRBV29-1; j_call: TRBJ2-1; cdr3_aa: CSGNRGLGNEQFF; cdr3_nt: TGCAGCGGAAACAGGGGGTTGGGCAATGAGCAGTTCTTC
d_call: TRBD1; clone_size: .; v_call: TRBV28; j_call: TRBJ1-5; cdr3_aa: CASFTGEDQPQHF; cdr3_nt: TGTGCCAGCTTCACAGGGGAGGATCAGCCCCAGCATTTT
d_call: TRBD2; clone_size: few; v_call: TRBV18; j_call: TRBJ2-7; cdr3_aa: CASSRGLAGSPEQYF; cdr3_nt: TGTGCCAGCTCACGAGGACTAGCCGGGAGTCCCGAGCAGTACTTC
d_call: .; clone_size: .; v_call: TRBV5-4; j_call: TRBJ2-5; cdr3_aa: CASSPRNLGTQYF; cdr3_nt: TGTGCCAGCAGCCCCAGGAACCTGGGGACCCAGTACTTC
d_call: .; clone_size: .; v_call: TRBV18; j_call: TRBJ1-1; cdr3_aa: CASSPPTGPEAFF; cdr3_nt: TGTGCCAGCTCACCACCAACAGGGCCTGAAGCTTTCTTT
d_call: TRBD2; clone_size: .; v_call: TRBV25-1; j_call: TRBJ2-1; cdr3_aa: CASSGGASGGLGRVF; cdr3_nt: TGTGCCAGCAGCGGGGGGGCTAGCGGGGGCCTCGGCAGGGTCTTC
d_call: TRBD2; clone_size: .; v_call: TRBV19; j_call: TRBJ2-5; cdr3_aa: CASSAYPRGGLQETQYF; cdr3_nt: TGTGCCAGTAGTGCCTACCCCCGGGGGGGCCTACAAGAGACCCAGTACTTC